One sample yielded the 30 T cell receptor beta chains listed below, sequenced in a study of blood T cell repertoires in COVID-19. Clones were sequenced by immunoSEQ multiplex PCR, and TCRdb holds only the in-frame ones, with some missing. The table lists around 160,000 clones, 75% to 90% of them singletons. Input material: PBMCs or T cells enriched from blood (not recorded which). These receptors came from an older woman who had recovered from COVID-19.

The chain is built from TRBV30 and TRBJ1-2, with 7 bases that match TRBD1. V was clipped by 6 bases and J by 2 bases; unmatched bases: 21. Germline values: CDR1 GTSNPN, CDR2 SVGIG (reference sequence). This CDR3 region has 18 residues. The CDR3 loop reads CACRTWQGVNTPNYGYTF. Here the CDR3 DNA reads TGTGCCTGCCGGACGTGGCAGGGGGTTAATACACCCAACTATGGCTACACCTTC.

The chain joins TRBV30 to TRBJ1-1; tentative D call: TRBD1 (5 bases). Trimming took 2 bases from V and 4 from J, leaving 17 bases between them. Germline V gene data show CDR1 as GTSNPN and CDR2 as SVGIG (reference sequence). There are 15 residues in the CDR3. CDR3 in DNA: TGTGCCTGGAGTCGTGGGAAGGGGCGCAGCACTGAAGCTTTCTTT. Translation: CAWSRGKGRSTEAFF.

The chain couples TRBV7-2 to TRBJ1-4; D remains unclear. Germline loops: CDR1 SGHTA, CDR2 FQGNSA. V lost 0 bases and J 7 bases, leaving 6 bases between the germline ends. There are 13 residues in the CDR3. The CDR3 nucleotides read TGTGCCAGCAGCTTAGCAGGCGGTGAAAAACTGTTTTTT. Translation gives CASSLAGGEKLFF.

The rearrangement uses TRBV9 and TRBJ2-7, with D perhaps matching TRBD1 (5 bases). Germline CDR1 is SGDLS and CDR2 is YYNGEE. This CDR3 region has 16 residues. V lost 4 bases to trimming and J lost 2 bases, with 19 bases between them. The DNA of the CDR3 is TGTGCCAGCAGCTCATCCTCCAAGACAGTCCCCTACGAGCAGTACTTC. Residues: CASSSSSKTVPYEQYF.

This clone was counted only a few times. The V call is TRBV7-6, the J call TRBJ2-3, with 11 bases lining up with TRBD2. CDR1 and CDR2 from the germline V gene are SGHVS and FNYEAQ. V was clipped by 2 bases and J by 5 bases; unmatched bases: 3. CDR3 size: 15 residues. CDR3 coding DNA: TGTGCCAGCAGCTTAAAGACTAGCGGGGTAGATACGCAGTATTTT. Residues: CASSLKTSGVDTQYF.

This sequence joins TRBV19 and TRBJ2-6, with 8 positions matching TRBD2. The V segment lost 10 bases and the J segment 0 bases; nucleotides outside the gene matches: 8. The germline V gene encodes CDR1 LNHDA and CDR2 SQIVND (reference sequence). This CDR3 has 16 amino acids. In nucleotides, the CDR3 is TGTGCCACCGGGGGGGGCACCCGCTCTGGGGCCAACGTCCTGACTTTC. This translates into CATGGGTRSGANVLTF.

The V and J genes are TRBV19 and TRBJ1-5; 8 bases agree with TRBD1. CDR3 length equals 14 residues. The germline V gene has CDR1 LNHDA and CDR2 SQIVND (reference sequence). The J segment lost 0 bases and the V segment lost 10 bases, leaving 5 bases of the junction unmatched. This CDR3 is CATWTGFSNQPQHF. The CDR3 bases are TGTGCCACCTGGACAGGGTTTAGCAATCAGCCCCAGCATTTT. Using reference TRBV19 and TRBJ1-5 for the parts outside the CDR3, the full variable domain is DGGITQSPKYLFRKEGQNVTLSCEQNLNHDAMYWYRQDPGQGLRLIYYSQIVNDFQKGDIAEGYSVSREKKESFPLTVTSAQKNPTAFYLCATWTGFSNQPQHFGDGTRLSIL.

The genes are TRBV24-1 and TRBJ2-5, with a tentative D call TRBD1 (6 bases). Trimming took off 8 bases at V and 1 base at J, with 10 bases between the two ends. Germline V lookup: CDR1 KGHDR, CDR2 SFDVKD. The CDR3 is 13 amino acids. In DNA form, the CDR3 reads TGTGCCACCAAGGACAGACTCCAAGAGACCCAGTACTTC. Residues: CATKDRLQETQYF.

The V gene is TRBV18, the J gene TRBJ2-5; 7 bases are shared with TRBD1. Germline V gene sequence: CDR1 KGHSH, CDR2 LQKENI. The CDR3 is 18 residues long. With 3 bases clipped from V and 5 bases from J, the junction kept 18 bases outside the gene matches. Here the CDR3 reads CASSPPDRVWGQRETQYF. The CDR3 DNA follows: TGTGCCAGCTCACCGCCCGACAGGGTCTGGGGCCAGCGGGAGACCCAGTACTTC.

This clone turned up a few times. The chain combines TRBV19 with TRBJ2-5; D is unclear. CDR1 is LNHDA and CDR2 is SQIVND in the germline V gene (reference sequence). V lost 3 bases and J lost 3, with 8 bases in between. The CDR3 has 13 amino acids. The CDR3 DNA reads as TGTGCCAGTAGTATTGGTCTAAAAGAGACCCAGTACTTC. The encoded protein is CASSIGLKETQYF.

This chain joins TRBV19 and TRBJ1-1; 9 positions match TRBD1. This CDR3 spans 15 amino acids. CDR1 and CDR2 from the germline V gene are LNHDA and SQIVND (reference sequence). After removal of 3 bases from V and 5 bases from J, the junction contained 7 bases not matched to a gene. The CDR3 region is CASSIPDRGWTEAFF. The CDR3 nucleotides read TGTGCCAGTAGTATCCCGGACAGGGGCTGGACTGAAGCTTTCTTT. The whole variable domain, filled in from reference TRBV19 and TRBJ1-1, reads DGGITQSPKYLFRKEGQNVTLSCEQNLNHDAMYWYRQDPGQGLRLIYYSQIVNDFQKGDIAEGYSVSREKKESFPLTVTSAQKNPTAFYLCASSIPDRGWTEAFFGQGTRLTVV.

This chain connects TRBV5-1 to TRBJ1-4, with a possible D match to TRBD1 (5 bases). Germline assignment: CDR1 SGHRS and CDR2 YFSETQ. The length of the CDR3 is 15 residues. V lost 5 bases, J lost 0 bases, and 11 bases lay in between. The CDR3 region is CASRTEIATNEKLFF. The CDR3 DNA sequence: TGCGCCAGCAGGACAGAAATTGCAACTAATGAAAAACTGTTTTTT. Using reference TRBV5-1 and TRBJ1-4 for the parts outside the CDR3, the full variable domain is KAGVTQTPRYLIKTRGQQVTLSCSPISGHRSVSWYQQTPGQGLQFLFEYFSETQRNKGNFPGRFSGRQFSNSRSEMNVSTLELGDSALYLCASRTEIATNEKLFFGSGTQLSVL.

This clone was seen only once. CDR3 DNA: TGTGCCAGCAGCAATAGCGGGGGTAGGGCAGATACGCAGTATTTT. Amino acid sequence: CASSNSGGRADTQYF. The chain joins TRBV7-2 to TRBJ2-3; TRBD2 agrees at 9 bases. V trimming: 5 bases; J trimming: 4 bases; junction bases outside the gene matches: 7. The CDR3 loop spans 15 amino acids. From germline, CDR1 is SGHTA and CDR2 FQGNSA.

This chain links TRBV13 with TRBJ2-3; 10 bases fit TRBD2. This CDR3 spans 18 amino acids. Germline-derived CDR1 and CDR2 are PRHDT and FYEKMQ (reference sequence). After removal of 5 bases from V and 2 bases from J, the junction contained 13 bases not matched to a gene. CDR3 protein: CASSPRASGGSHTDTQYF. The DNA of the CDR3 is TGTGCCAGCAGCCCGAGGGCTAGCGGGGGATCCCACACAGATACGCAGTATTTT.

The sample holds one count of this clone. V and J are TRBV7-2 and TRBJ2-3; D is unclear. Germline CDR1 is SGHTA and CDR2 is FQGNSA. The CDR3 runs 13 residues. Trimming shortened V by 1 base and J by 6 bases, and 8 bases separated the two germline ends. The CDR3 DNA follows: TGTGCCAGCAGCTTAGATGTGTCGGATACGCAGTATTTT. This sequence encodes CASSLDVSDTQYF.

The CDR3 nucleotides read TGTGCCAGCAGTCGCGACAGGGGGACTTACAATGAGCAGTTCTTC. Translated: CASSRDRGTYNEQFF. The chain is built from TRBV5-8 and TRBJ2-1; 9 bases align to TRBD1. V dropped 5 bases and J dropped 4; count of bases not matched to a gene: 7. The CDR3 is made up of 15 amino acids. CDR1 SGHTS and CDR2 YDEGEE come from the germline V gene.

The chain joins TRBV6-5 to TRBJ1-1, with D possibly being TRBD1 (6 bases). Germline values: CDR1 MNHEY, CDR2 SVGAGI. V was shortened by 2 bases and J by 1 base, with 11 bases between the two germline ends. This CDR3 has 15 amino acids. The CDR3 DNA sequence: TGTGCCAGCAGTTACGCGGGGGGCGCGAACACTGAAGCTTTCTTT. It yields the protein CASSYAGGANTEAFF.

The V call is TRBV23-1, the J call TRBJ2-6; D unclear. TRBV23-1 is treated as an ORF (open reading frame) with a function not yet certain. The ends were cut back, 7 bases at V and 4 bases at J, with 11 bases in the middle. This CDR3 is 14 amino acids long. The CDR3 region has the DNA TGCGCCAGCATGAAGGCGAGGGGGGCCAACGTCCTGACTTTC. It encodes CASMKARGANVLTF.

The chain links TRBV12-3 or TRBV12-4 to TRBJ2-1, with 8 positions matching TRBD2. This CDR3 is 12 amino acids long. Losses at the gene ends were 5 bases for V and 10 bases for J; bases not matched to a gene: 4. Here the CDR3 DNA reads TGTGCCAGCAGTCCAGCGGGGGTGGAGCAGTTCTTC. This translates into CASSPAGVEQFF.

In its sample, this clone was seen once. The V gene is TRBV20-1, the J gene TRBJ1-1; D uncertain. CDR1 DFQATT and CDR2 SNEGSKA come from the germline V gene (reference sequence). With 7 bases removed from V and 4 bases from J, the gap between germline ends came to 10 bases. The CDR3 extends over 11 amino acids. CDR3 loop: CSGIWATEAFF. Here the CDR3 DNA reads TGCAGTGGAATTTGGGCCACTGAAGCTTTCTTT.

The rearrangement joins TRBV6-1 to TRBJ2-3, with TRBD2 matching 8 bases. The CDR3 has 17 amino acids. Trimming at V came to 1 base and at J to 5 bases, leaving 11 bases not matched to a gene. Germline CDR1 is MNHNS and CDR2 is SASEGT. The CDR3 loop is CASSEDVPGGPLDTQYF. The DNA for the CDR3 is TGTGCCAGCAGTGAAGATGTGCCGGGGGGGCCCCTAGATACGCAGTATTTT.

The CDR3 protein is CASSLDLRTGGNQPQHF. The CDR3 DNA sequence: TGTGCCAGCAGCTTAGATCTCCGGACAGGGGGCAATCAGCCCCAGCATTTT. This chain joins TRBV5-8 and TRBJ1-5, with 9 bases that match TRBD1. This CDR3 spans 17 amino acids. Germline-derived CDR1 and CDR2 are SGHTS and YDEGEE. Germline trimming cut 2 bases from V and 2 bases from J; bases unmatched to any gene: 8.

This chain links TRBV9 with TRBJ1-1; D remains ambiguous. Germline values: CDR1 SGDLS, CDR2 YYNGEE. This CDR3 has 15 residues. The V end was cut by 6 bases, the J end by 0 bases, with 15 bases between. The CDR3 loop is CASTRSGGLNTEAFF. CDR3 nucleotides: TGTGCCAGCACCCGTAGCGGAGGCCTGAACACTGAAGCTTTCTTT.

This clone has a single count. The chain is built from TRBV20-1 and TRBJ2-7; D remains unclear. Trimming took 5 bases from V and 6 from J, leaving 11 bases between them. This CDR3 region has 11 residues. The germline V gene encodes CDR1 DFQATT and CDR2 SNEGSKA (reference sequence). Here the CDR3 reads CSAPTLGEQYF. The CDR3 DNA reads TGCAGTGCTCCGACTCTGGGCGAGCAGTACTTC.

This sequence joins TRBV3-1 (or the pseudogene TRBV3-2) and TRBJ2-2; 8 positions agree with TRBD1. After removal of 0 bases from V and 4 bases from J, the junction contained 13 bases not matched to a gene. The CDR3 extends over 19 amino acids. Germline V gene sequence: CDR1 LGHDT, CDR2 YNNKEL (reference sequence). The CDR3 here is CASSQEESGQGVITGELFF. In DNA, the CDR3 is TGTGCCAGCAGCCAAGAAGAATCCGGACAGGGTGTGATCACCGGGGAGCTGTTTTTT.

The CDR3: CASSPVSGVRGQPQHF. In nucleotides, the CDR3 is TGTGCCAGCAGCCCCGTGTCGGGGGTACGCGGACAGCCCCAGCATTTT. The chain couples TRBV7-9 to TRBJ1-5, with a tentative D call TRBD1 (5 bases). This CDR3 contains 16 residues. V was clipped by 5 bases and J by 7 bases, with 21 bases between them. Germline V lookup: CDR1 SEHNR, CDR2 FQNEAQ (reference sequence).

The V call is TRBV6-6, the J call TRBJ2-7; 10 bases align to TRBD1. The junction had 4 bases not matched to a gene; V was cut back by 5 bases and J by 0 bases. This CDR3 comprises 15 residues. Germline V CDR1 and CDR2: MNHNY, SVGAGI (reference sequence). The CDR3 here is CASSKGQGFSYEQYF. In DNA, the CDR3 is TGTGCCAGCAGTAAGGGACAGGGGTTCTCCTACGAGCAGTACTTC.

The gene calls are TRBV20-1 and TRBJ1-2; TRBD1 matches 9 bases. Germline V gene sequence: CDR1 DFQATT, CDR2 SNEGSKA (reference sequence). The CDR3 has 14 amino acids. With V trimmed by 3 bases and J by 4 bases, 6 bases remained unmatched. CDR3 bases: TGCAGTGCTAGTCCACAGGGGGCCTTCTATGGCTACACCTTC. Its translation is CSASPQGAFYGYTF.

This clone was observed a handful of times. The chain has TRBV30 and TRBJ1-5; D unresolved. The CDR3 extends over 15 amino acids. Trimming took off 2 bases at V and 7 bases at J, with 18 bases between the two ends. CDR1 GTSNPN and CDR2 SVGIG come from the germline V gene (reference sequence). CDR3 residues: CAWSHRVSGSQPQHF. In DNA, the CDR3 is TGTGCCTGGAGTCACCGGGTCTCCGGTAGCCAGCCCCAGCATTTT.

The rearrangement uses TRBV7-9 and TRBJ2-5, with TRBD2 matching over 8 bases. V shed 5 bases and J 4 bases; nucleotides not matched to a gene: 9. The CDR3 sequence is 15 residues long. In germline, CDR1 is SEHNR, CDR2 FQNEAQ (reference sequence). DNA for the CDR3: TGTGCCAGCAGCCGTGCCCGGGGGGGCCGAGAGACCCAGTACTTC. Amino acid sequence: CASSRARGGRETQYF.